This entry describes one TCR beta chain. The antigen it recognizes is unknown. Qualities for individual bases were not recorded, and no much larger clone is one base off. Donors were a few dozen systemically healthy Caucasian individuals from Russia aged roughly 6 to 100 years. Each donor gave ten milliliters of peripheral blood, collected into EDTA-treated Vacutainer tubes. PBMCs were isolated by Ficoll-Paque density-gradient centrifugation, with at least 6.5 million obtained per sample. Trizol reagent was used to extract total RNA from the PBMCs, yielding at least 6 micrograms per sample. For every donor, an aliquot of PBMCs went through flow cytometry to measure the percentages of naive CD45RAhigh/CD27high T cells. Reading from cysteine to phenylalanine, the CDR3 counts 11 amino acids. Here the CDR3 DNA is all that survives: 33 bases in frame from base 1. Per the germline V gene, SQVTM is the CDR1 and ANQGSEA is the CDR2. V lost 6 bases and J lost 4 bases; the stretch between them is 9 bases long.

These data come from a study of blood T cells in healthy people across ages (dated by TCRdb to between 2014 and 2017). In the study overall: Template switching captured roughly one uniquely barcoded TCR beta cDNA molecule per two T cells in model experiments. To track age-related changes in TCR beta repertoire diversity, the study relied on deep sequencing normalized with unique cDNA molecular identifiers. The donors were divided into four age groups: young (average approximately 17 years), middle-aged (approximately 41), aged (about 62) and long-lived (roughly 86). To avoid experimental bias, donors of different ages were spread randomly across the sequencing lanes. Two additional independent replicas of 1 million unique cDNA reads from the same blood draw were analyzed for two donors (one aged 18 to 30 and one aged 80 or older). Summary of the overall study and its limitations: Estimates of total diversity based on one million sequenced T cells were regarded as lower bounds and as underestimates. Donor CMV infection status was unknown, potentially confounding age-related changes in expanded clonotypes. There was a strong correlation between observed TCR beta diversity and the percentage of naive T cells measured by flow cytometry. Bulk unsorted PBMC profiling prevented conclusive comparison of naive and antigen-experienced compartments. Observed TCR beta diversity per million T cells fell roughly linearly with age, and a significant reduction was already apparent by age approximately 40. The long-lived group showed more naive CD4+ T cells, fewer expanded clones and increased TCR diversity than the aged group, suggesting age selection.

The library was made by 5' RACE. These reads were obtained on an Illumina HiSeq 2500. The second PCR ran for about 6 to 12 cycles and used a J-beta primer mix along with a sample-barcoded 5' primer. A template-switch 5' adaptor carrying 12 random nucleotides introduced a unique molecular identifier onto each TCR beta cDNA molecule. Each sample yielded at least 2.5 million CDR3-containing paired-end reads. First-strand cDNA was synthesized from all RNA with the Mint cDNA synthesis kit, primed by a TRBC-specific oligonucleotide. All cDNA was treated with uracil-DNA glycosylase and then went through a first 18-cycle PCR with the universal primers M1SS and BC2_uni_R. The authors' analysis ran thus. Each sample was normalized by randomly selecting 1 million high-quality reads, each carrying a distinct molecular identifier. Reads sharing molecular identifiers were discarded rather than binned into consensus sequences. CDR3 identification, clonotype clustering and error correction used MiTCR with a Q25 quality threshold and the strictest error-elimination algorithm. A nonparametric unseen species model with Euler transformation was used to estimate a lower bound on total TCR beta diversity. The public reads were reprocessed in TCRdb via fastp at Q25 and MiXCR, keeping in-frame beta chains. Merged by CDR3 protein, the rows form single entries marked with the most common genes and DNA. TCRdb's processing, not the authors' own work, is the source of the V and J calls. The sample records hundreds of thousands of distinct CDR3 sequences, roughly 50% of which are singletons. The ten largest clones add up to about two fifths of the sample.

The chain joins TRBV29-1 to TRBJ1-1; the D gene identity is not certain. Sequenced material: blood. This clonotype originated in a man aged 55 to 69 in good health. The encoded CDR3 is CSVQLGTEAFF. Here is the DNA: TGCAGCGTCCAGTTAGGCACTGAAGCTTTCTTT.